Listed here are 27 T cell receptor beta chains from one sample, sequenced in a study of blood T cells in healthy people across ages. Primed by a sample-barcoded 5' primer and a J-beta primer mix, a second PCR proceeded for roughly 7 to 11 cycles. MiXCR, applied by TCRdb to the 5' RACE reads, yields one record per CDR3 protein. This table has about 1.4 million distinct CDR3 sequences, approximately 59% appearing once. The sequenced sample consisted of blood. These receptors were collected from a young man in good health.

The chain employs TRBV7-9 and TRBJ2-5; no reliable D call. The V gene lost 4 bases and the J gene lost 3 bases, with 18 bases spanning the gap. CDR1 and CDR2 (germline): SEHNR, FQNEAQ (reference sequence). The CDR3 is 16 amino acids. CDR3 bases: TGTGCCAGCAGCTCCCCGCCTGGAGATAACAAAGAGACCCAGTACTTC. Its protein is CASSSPPGDNKETQYF. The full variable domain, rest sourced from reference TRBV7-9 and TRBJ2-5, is DTGVSQNPRHKITKRGQNVTFRCDPISEHNRLYWYRQTLGQGPEFLTYFQNEAQLEKSRLLSDRFSAERPKGSFSTLEIQRTEQGDSAMYLCASSSPPGDNKETQYFGPGTRLLVL.

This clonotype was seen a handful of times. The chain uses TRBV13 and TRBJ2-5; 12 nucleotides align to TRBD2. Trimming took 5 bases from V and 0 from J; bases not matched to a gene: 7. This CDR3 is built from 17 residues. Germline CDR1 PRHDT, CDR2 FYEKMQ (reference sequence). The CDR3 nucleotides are TGTGCCAGCAGCCTAACCTGGACTAGCGGGGACCAAGAGACCCAGTACTTC. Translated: CASSLTWTSGDQETQYF.

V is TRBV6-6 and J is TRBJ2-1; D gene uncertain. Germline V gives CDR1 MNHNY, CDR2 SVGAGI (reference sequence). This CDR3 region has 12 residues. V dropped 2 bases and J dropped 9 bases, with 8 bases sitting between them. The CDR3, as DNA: TGTGCCAGCAGTTACGTAATAGGTGAGCAGTTCTTC. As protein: CASSYVIGEQFF.

CDR3 loop: CASSLTRTVARAGTQYF. The CDR3 nucleotides are TGTGCCAGCAGCTTAACCCGTACGGTCGCCAGGGCTGGGACCCAGTACTTC. V and J are TRBV11-2 and TRBJ2-5; a weak D match, TRBD1 (5 bases). Trimming pared 2 bases from V and 7 bases from J, leaving 23 bases between. The CDR3 spans 17 residues. Germline V gene lookup returns CDR1 SGHAT and CDR2 FQNNGV.

The CDR3 is CSATVRNQETQYF. The CDR3 DNA follows: TGCAGTGCTACAGTGAGGAACCAAGAGACCCAGTACTTC. The chain is built from TRBV20-1 and TRBJ2-5; D call uncertain. In germline, CDR1 is DFQATT, CDR2 SNEGSKA (reference sequence). This CDR3 is built from 13 residues. V was pared by 4 bases and J by 0 bases, with 9 bases between.

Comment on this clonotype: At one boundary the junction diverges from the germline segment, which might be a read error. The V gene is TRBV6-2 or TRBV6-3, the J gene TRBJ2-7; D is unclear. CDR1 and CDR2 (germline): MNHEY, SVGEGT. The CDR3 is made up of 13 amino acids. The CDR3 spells CASRTGSPYERYF. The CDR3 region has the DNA TGTGCCAGCAGGACCGGGTCCCCCTACGAGCGGTACTTC.

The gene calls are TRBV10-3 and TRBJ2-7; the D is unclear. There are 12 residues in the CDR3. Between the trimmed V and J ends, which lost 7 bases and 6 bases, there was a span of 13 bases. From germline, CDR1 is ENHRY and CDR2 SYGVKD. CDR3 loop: CAIKGPGSEQYF. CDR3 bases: TGTGCCATCAAGGGTCCTGGTAGCGAGCAGTACTTC.

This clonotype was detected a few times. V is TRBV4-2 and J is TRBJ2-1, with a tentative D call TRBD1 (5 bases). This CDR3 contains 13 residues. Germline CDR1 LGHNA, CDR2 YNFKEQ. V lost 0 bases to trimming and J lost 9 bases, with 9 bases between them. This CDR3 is CASSQDQGVEQFF. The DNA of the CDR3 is TGTGCCAGCAGCCAAGATCAAGGGGTTGAGCAGTTCTTC.

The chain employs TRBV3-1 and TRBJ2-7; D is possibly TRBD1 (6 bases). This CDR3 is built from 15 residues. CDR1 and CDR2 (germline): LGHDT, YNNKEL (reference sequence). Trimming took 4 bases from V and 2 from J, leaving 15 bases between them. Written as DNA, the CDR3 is TGTGCCAGCAGCCTGGACGCGACAGGAGCCTACGAGCAGTACTTC. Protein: CASSLDATGAYEQYF.

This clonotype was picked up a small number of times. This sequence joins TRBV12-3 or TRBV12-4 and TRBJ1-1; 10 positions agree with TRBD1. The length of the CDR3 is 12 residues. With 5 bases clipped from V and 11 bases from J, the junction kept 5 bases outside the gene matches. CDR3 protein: CASSGTGDLAFF. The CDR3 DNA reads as TGTGCCAGCAGTGGGACAGGGGATCTGGCTTTCTTT.

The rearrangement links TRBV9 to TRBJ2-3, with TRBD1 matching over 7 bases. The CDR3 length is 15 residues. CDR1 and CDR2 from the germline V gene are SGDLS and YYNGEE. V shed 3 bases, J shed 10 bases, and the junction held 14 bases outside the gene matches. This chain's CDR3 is CASSEGAPVGLAQYF. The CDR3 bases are TGTGCCAGCAGCGAGGGGGCCCCAGTAGGTTTGGCGCAGTATTTT.

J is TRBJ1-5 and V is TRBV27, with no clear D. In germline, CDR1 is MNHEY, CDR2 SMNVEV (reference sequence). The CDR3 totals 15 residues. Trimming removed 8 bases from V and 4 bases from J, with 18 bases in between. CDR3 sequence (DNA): TGTGCCAGCCGGCAGGCCCTAAGGCCAAATCAGCCCCAGCATTTT. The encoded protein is CASRQALRPNQPQHF.

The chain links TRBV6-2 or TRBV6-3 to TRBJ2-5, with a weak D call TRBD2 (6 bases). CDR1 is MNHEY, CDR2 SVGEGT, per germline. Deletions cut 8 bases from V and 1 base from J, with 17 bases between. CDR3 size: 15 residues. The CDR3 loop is CASENLADLQETQYF. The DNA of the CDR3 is TGTGCCAGCGAGAATTTAGCGGACCTCCAAGAGACCCAGTACTTC.

DNA for the CDR3: TGTGCCAGCAGTGACCGGACAGGGACAACTCAAGAGACCCAGTACTTC. The encoded protein is CASSDRTGTTQETQYF. The chain couples TRBV6-1 to TRBJ2-5, with 8 bases fitting TRBD1. Unmatched junction bases numbered 8, after V lost 3 bases and J lost 2 bases. Germline V gene data show CDR1 as MNHNS and CDR2 as SASEGT. The CDR3 is 16 amino acids.

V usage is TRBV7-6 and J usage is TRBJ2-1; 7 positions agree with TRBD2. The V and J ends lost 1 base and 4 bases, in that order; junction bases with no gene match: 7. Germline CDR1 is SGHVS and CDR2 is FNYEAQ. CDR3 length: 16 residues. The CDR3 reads CASSLGPGLNYNEQFF. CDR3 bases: TGTGCCAGCAGCTTAGGACCGGGACTAAATTACAATGAGCAGTTCTTC.

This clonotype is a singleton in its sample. The CDR3 sequence: CSARGDQWIRYF. DNA for the CDR3: TGCAGTGCTAGAGGGGACCAATGGATCCGGTACTTC. V and J are TRBV20-1 and TRBJ2-7; tentatively, D is TRBD1 or TRBD2 (5 bases each). The germline V gene has CDR1 DFQATT and CDR2 SNEGSKA (reference sequence). The ends were cut back, 1 base at V and 12 bases at J, with 16 bases in the middle. The CDR3 runs 12 residues.

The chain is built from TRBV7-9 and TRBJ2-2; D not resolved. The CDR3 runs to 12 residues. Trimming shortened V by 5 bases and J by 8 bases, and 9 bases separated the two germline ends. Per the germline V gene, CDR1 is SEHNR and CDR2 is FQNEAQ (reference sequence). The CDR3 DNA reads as TGTGCCAGCAGCCCCGACGAAGGGGAGCTGTTTTTT. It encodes CASSPDEGELFF.

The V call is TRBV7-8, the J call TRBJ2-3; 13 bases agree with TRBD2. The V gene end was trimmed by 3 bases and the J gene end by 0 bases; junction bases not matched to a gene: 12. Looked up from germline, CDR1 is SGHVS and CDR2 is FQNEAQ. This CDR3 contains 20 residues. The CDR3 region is CASSFPLGLAGALSTDTQYF. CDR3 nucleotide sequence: TGTGCCAGCAGCTTCCCACTCGGACTAGCGGGGGCCCTTAGCACAGATACGCAGTATTTT.

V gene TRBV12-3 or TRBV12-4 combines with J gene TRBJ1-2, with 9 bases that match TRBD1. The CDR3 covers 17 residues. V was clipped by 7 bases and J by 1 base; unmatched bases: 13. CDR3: CASILGGQGVYNYGYTF. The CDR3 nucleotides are TGTGCCAGCATCTTGGGGGGACAGGGAGTTTATAACTATGGCTACACCTTC.

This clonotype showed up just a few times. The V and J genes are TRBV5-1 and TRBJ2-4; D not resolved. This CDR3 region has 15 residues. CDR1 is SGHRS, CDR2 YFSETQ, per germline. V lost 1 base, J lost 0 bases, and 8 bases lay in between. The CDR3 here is CASSLQWTAKNIQYF. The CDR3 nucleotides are TGCGCCAGCAGCTTGCAGTGGACAGCCAAAAACATTCAGTACTTC.

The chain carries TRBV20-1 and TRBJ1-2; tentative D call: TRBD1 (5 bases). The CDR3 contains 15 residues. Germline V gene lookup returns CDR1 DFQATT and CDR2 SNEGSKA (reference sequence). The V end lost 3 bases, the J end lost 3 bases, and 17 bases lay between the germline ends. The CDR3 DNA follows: TGCAGTGCTAGCCACCCCGGGGCAGTGCACTATGGCTACACCTTC. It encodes CSASHPGAVHYGYTF.

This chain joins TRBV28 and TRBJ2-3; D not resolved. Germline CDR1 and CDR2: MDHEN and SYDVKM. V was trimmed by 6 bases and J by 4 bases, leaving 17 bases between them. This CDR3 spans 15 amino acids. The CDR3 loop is CASSHKGRSPDTQYF. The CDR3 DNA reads TGTGCCAGCAGCCATAAAGGCAGGTCACCAGATACGCAGTATTTT.

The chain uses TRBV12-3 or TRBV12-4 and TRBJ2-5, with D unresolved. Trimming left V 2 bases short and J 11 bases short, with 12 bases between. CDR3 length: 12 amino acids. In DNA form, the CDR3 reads TGTGCCAGCAGTTTATCCAGTCTTGAGCAGTACTTC. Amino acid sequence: CASSLSSLEQYF.

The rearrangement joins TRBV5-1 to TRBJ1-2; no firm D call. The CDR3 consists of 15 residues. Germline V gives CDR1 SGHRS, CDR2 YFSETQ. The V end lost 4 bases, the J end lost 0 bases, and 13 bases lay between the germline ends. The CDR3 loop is CASSRTVPTNYGYTF. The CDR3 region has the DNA TGCGCCAGCAGCCGGACGGTCCCTACTAACTATGGCTACACCTTC.

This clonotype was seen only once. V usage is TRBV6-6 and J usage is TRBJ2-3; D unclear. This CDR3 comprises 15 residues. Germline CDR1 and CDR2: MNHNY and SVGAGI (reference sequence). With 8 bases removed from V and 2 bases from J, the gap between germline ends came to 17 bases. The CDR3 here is CASPPAKGNTDTQYF. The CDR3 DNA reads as TGTGCCAGCCCGCCAGCGAAGGGAAACACAGATACGCAGTATTTT.

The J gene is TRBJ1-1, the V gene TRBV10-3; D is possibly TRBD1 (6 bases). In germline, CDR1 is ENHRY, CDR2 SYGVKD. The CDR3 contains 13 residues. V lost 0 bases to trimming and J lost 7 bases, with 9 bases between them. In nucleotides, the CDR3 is TGTGCCATCAGTGAGTCCCGGGGGCTTGAAGCTTTCTTT. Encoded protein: CAISESRGLEAFF.

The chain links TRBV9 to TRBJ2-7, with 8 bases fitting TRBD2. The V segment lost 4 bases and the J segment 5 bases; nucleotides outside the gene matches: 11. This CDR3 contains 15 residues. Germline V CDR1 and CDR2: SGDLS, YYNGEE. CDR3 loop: CASSKDPGTSNEQYF. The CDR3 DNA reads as TGTGCCAGCAGCAAGGATCCCGGGACTAGTAACGAGCAGTACTTC.